The sample holds one count of the clone carrying this T cell receptor (beta chain). Its antigen is unidentified. The V gene's germline CDR1 is LGHNA and CDR2 YSLEER. V was pared by 0 bases and J by 1 base, with 16 bases between. The CDR3 contains 17 residues. These data are taken from a study of response to subunit inactivated influenza vaccine. TCRdb reprocessed the RT-PCR reads via MiXCR and lists one record per CDR3 protein. The sample has hundreds of thousands of distinct CDR3 sequences; about 10% are singletons. General study points: Authors suggested each seasonal influenza vaccination recruits few new T cells.

These data also formed part of another study, on T cells expressing NK-cell markers. Turning to that study: Template switching by 5'RACE with UMIs generated the TCR beta cDNA. The eight sequenced donors comprised seven who were HCMV-seropositive and one who was seronegative. More than 5 donors showed dominant NKG2C+ clonotypes comprising roughly 1.0-7.0% of their CD8+ T cells.

The chain recombines TRBV4-3 with TRBJ2-7; D is possibly TRBD1 or TRBD2 (6 bases each). The sequences come from PBMCs from blood, collected on the day of vaccination. The sequence was obtained from a man in his fifties who received an inactivated influenza vaccine. CDR3 sequence reads: CASSQDFGRGVSYEQYF. The CDR3 nucleotides are TGCGCCAGCAGCCAAGATTTCGGTAGGGGGGTTTCCTACGAGCAGTACTTC.